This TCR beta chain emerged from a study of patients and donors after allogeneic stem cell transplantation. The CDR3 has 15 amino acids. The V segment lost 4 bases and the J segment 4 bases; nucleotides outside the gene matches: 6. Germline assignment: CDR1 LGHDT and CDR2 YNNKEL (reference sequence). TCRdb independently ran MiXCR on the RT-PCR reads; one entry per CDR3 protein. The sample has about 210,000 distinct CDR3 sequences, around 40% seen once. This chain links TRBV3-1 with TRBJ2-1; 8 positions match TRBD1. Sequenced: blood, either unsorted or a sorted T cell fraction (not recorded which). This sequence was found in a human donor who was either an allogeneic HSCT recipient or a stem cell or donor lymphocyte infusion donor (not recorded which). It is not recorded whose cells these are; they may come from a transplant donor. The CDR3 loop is CASSRRQGRYNEQFF. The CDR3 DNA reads TGTGCCAGCAGCCGTAGACAGGGGAGGTACAATGAGCAGTTCTTC.